This TCR beta chain was found in a study of identical twins. Study-level findings and limits: Invariant T cells like MAIT and iNKT could partly confound the zero-insertion analyses.

Between the trimmed V and J ends, which lost 0 bases and 3 bases, there was a span of 8 bases. Looked up from germline, CDR1 is SGHRS and CDR2 is YFSETQ. The CDR3 is made up of 14 amino acids. By sample share, this clonotype is medium-sized. Its antigen is as yet unknown. TCRdb independently ran MiXCR on the 5' RACE reads; one entry per CDR3 protein. The sample holds 240,000 or so distinct CDR3 sequences, roughly an eighth seen once. This sample also appeared in a second study, on yellow fever vaccine responses in identical twins.

V usage is TRBV5-1 and J usage is TRBJ2-3; a weak D match, TRBD2 (5 bases). Input material: memory (CD45RO+) T cells sorted from blood. The receptor was isolated from a woman aged 18 to 35 in good health. DNA for the CDR3: TGCGCCAGCAGCTTGGATCAGCGGACAGATACGCAGTATTTT. It encodes CASSLDQRTDTQYF. The variable domain in full, completed from reference TRBV5-1 and TRBJ2-3, reads KAGVTQTPRYLIKTRGQQVTLSCSPISGHRSVSWYQQTPGQGLQFLFEYFSETQRNKGNFPGRFSGRQFSNSRSEMNVSTLELGDSALYLCASSLDQRTDTQYFGPGTRLTVL.